These 20 T cell receptor beta chains share one sample of origin, sequenced in a study of blood T cell repertoires in COVID-19. Data came from immunoSEQ multiplex PCR; TCRdb stores just in-frame clones and leaves some out. Counted here are some 200,000 clones, approximately 92% occurring once; the ten biggest clones make up 0.53%. Sequenced material: peripheral blood. The receptor source for this set is a man between 45 and 60 years old with acute or convalescent COVID-19.

The V call is TRBV28, the J call TRBJ2-6; D call uncertain. Trimming pared 5 bases from V and 3 bases from J, leaving 5 bases between. Looked up from germline, CDR1 is MDHEN and CDR2 is SYDVKM. The CDR3 spans 13 residues. The CDR3 DNA reads as TGTGCCAGCAGTGCTAGTGGGGCCAACGTCCTGACTTTC. The encoded protein is CASSASGANVLTF.

V usage is TRBV2 and J usage is TRBJ1-4; a weak D match, TRBD1 (6 bases). Trimming cost V 4 bases and J 8 bases, with 14 bases left between them. This CDR3 contains 14 residues. The germline CDR1 and CDR2 sequences are SNHLY and FYNNEI. The CDR3 coding sequence is TGTGCCAGCAGTGGGGAGGGGGTTCGGGAAAAACTGTTTTTT. Protein sequence: CASSGEGVREKLFF. Complete variable domain (other parts from reference TRBV2 and TRBJ1-4): EPEVTQTPSHQVTQMGQEVILRCVPISNHLYFYWYRQILGQKVEFLVSFYNNEISEKSEIFDDQFSVERPDGSNFTLKIRSTKLEDSAMYFCASSGEGVREKLFFGSGTQLSVL.

This chain joins TRBV7-9 and TRBJ1-4; 10 bases map to TRBD1. The CDR3 has 16 amino acids. Germline V lookup: CDR1 SEHNR, CDR2 FQNEAQ (reference sequence). V shed 5 bases and J 4 bases; nucleotides not matched to a gene: 7. CDR3 coding DNA: TGTGCCAGCAGCAAGGACAGGGGGGCCAATAATGAAAAACTGTTTTTT. Amino acids: CASSKDRGANNEKLFF.

A remark on this clone: Other DNA sequences in the sample encode the same CDR3. The chain couples TRBV12-3 or TRBV12-4 to TRBJ2-1; D is uncertain. This CDR3 has 11 residues. V was trimmed by 3 bases and J by 7 bases, leaving 4 bases between them. The CDR3 nucleotides are TGTGCCAGCAGTTTTTCTAATGAGCAGTTCTTC. This sequence encodes CASSFSNEQFF.

This rearrangement joins TRBV18 to TRBJ1-6; D might be TRBD1 (5 bases). Germline CDR1 KGHSH, CDR2 LQKENI. V was pared by 2 bases and J by 10 bases, with 15 bases between. The CDR3 has 15 residues. The CDR3 loop reads CASSPARGGESPLHF. CDR3 sequence (DNA): TGTGCCAGCTCACCAGCCAGAGGAGGGGAATCACCCCTCCACTTT.

The chain recombines TRBV18 with TRBJ2-7; a weak D match, TRBD1 (5 bases). CDR3 length: 14 residues. The V end lost 1 base, the J end lost 4 bases, and 11 bases lay between the germline ends. CDR1 KGHSH and CDR2 LQKENI come from the germline V gene. The CDR3 protein is CASSPQGPYYEQYV. The CDR3 nucleotides are TGTGCCAGCTCACCACAGGGGCCTTATTACGAGCAGTACGTC.

The chain carries TRBV28 and TRBJ2-7, with 9 bases aligning to TRBD1. Germline V gene data show CDR1 as MDHEN and CDR2 as SYDVKM. The J segment lost 1 base and the V segment lost 6 bases, leaving 7 bases of the junction unmatched. The CDR3 is made up of 15 amino acids. This CDR3 reads CASRLRDRDSYEQYV. The CDR3 coding sequence is TGTGCCAGCAGGCTACGGGACAGGGATTCCTACGAGCAGTACGTC.

The chain carries TRBV29-1 and TRBJ2-7; TRBD1 is a possible D gene (6 bases). The CDR3 extends over 14 amino acids. The V and J ends lost 3 bases and 2 bases respectively, with 14 bases between them. The germline gives CDR1 SQVTM, CDR2 ANQGSEA. CDR3 coding DNA: TGCAGCGTTGAGCCAGGGGAGAAGACCTACGAGCAGTACGTC. Translation: CSVEPGEKTYEQYV.

The chain recombines TRBV27 with TRBJ1-6, with a possible D match to TRBD1 (6 bases). Germline lookup yields CDR1 MNHEY and CDR2 SMNVEV (reference sequence). This CDR3 has 12 amino acids. The V gene lost 10 bases and the J gene lost 10 bases, with 14 bases spanning the gap. The CDR3 sequence: CATARGGSPLHF. In DNA, the CDR3 is TGTGCCACAGCCAGGGGTGGGTCACCCCTCCACTTT.

The chain uses TRBV7-2 and TRBJ1-6; D gene uncertain. The CDR3 totals 16 residues. V lost 6 bases and J lost 0, with 12 bases in between. Germline CDR1 and CDR2: SGHTA and FQGNSA. In nucleotides, the CDR3 is TGTGCCAGCAGACCTACCGGGAGCTCCTATAATTCACCCCTCCACTTT. It translates to CASRPTGSSYNSPLHF.

The genes are TRBV21-1 and TRBJ1-3. TRBV21-1 is shown as a pseudogene. The CDR3 has 15 amino acids. CDR3 sequence reads: CASSKAPFCGNTIYF. DNA of the CDR3: TGTGCCAGCAGCAAAGCCCCGTTCTGTGGAAACACCATATATTTT.

For the CDR3, the DNA is TGTGCTAGTGGTTTGGTAGGGGGCGAGGCTGAAGCTTTCTTT. Its protein is CASGLVGGEAEAFF. V and J are TRBV12-5 and TRBJ1-1, with 7 positions matching TRBD1. Germline loops: CDR1 LGHNT, CDR2 FRNRAP. The CDR3 is 14 residues long. V lost 0 bases and J lost 6; bases outside the gene matches: 4.

Only a few counts were recorded for this clone. This chain connects TRBV7-2 to TRBJ2-3; maybe TRBD2 (6 bases). The CDR3 contains 14 residues. V dropped 0 bases and J dropped 9 bases, with 13 bases sitting between them. CDR1 is SGHTA, CDR2 FQGNSA, per germline. Here the CDR3 reads CASSLAHRSGTQYF. The DNA of the CDR3 is TGTGCCAGCAGCTTAGCGCATCGTAGCGGAACGCAGTATTTT.

The rearrangement joins TRBV6-2 or TRBV6-3 to TRBJ1-6, with no clear D. The germline V gene has CDR1 MNHEY and CDR2 SVGEGT. V was pared by 2 bases and J by 10 bases, with 12 bases between. This CDR3 spans 14 amino acids. The CDR3 protein is CASSYNTGVSPLHF. CDR3 in DNA: TGTGCCAGCAGTTACAATACCGGGGTATCACCCCTCCACTTT.

The rearrangement joins TRBV11-2 to TRBJ2-7, with 12 bases identical to TRBD1. CDR3 length: 15 amino acids. The V segment lost 4 bases and the J segment 6 bases; nucleotides outside the gene matches: 7. Germline V gene sequence: CDR1 SGHAT, CDR2 FQNNGV. The CDR3 protein is CASSSSGQGAFEQYF. Here the CDR3 DNA reads TGTGCCAGCAGCTCCTCGGGACAGGGGGCGTTCGAGCAGTACTTC.

The rearrangement links TRBV14 to TRBJ1-2; D is undetermined. V was trimmed by 2 bases and J by 7 bases, leaving 14 bases between them. CDR1 is SGHDN, CDR2 FVKESK, per germline. The CDR3 extends over 14 amino acids. The chain's CDR3 is CASSQTLGGLGYTF. The CDR3, as DNA: TGTGCCAGCAGCCAAACCCTAGGCGGTCTTGGCTACACCTTC.

The V gene is TRBV19, the J gene TRBJ1-6; 8 nucleotides line up with TRBD1. J lost 10 bases, V lost 3 bases, and 5 bases had no gene match. This CDR3 spans 14 amino acids. In germline, CDR1 is LNHDA, CDR2 SQIVND (reference sequence). CDR3 in amino acids: CASSMDREVSPLHF. The CDR3 bases are TGTGCCAGTAGTATGGACAGGGAGGTCTCACCCCTCCACTTT. Complete variable domain (other parts from reference TRBV19 and TRBJ1-6): DGGITQSPKYLFRKEGQNVTLSCEQNLNHDAMYWYRQDPGQGLRLIYYSQIVNDFQKGDIAEGYSVSREKKESFPLTVTSAQKNPTAFYLCASSMDREVSPLHFGNGTRLTVT.

The J gene is TRBJ1-3, the V gene TRBV6-5, with D hard to call. In germline, CDR1 is MNHEY, CDR2 SVGAGI. The CDR3 contains 15 residues. Trimming shortened V by 0 bases and J by 3 bases, and 9 bases separated the two germline ends. This CDR3 reads CASSYSKSSGNTIYF. The DNA for the CDR3 is TGTGCCAGCAGTTACTCGAAGTCGAGTGGAAACACCATATATTTT.

The chain recombines TRBV12-5 with TRBJ2-7; 9 bases map to TRBD2. The CDR3 is 17 amino acids. V lost 5 bases to trimming and J lost 2 bases; unmatched junction nucleotides: 13. The germline gives CDR1 LGHNT, CDR2 FRNRAP. The CDR3 here is CASGPRERGALTYEQYV. CDR3 DNA: TGTGCTAGTGGTCCCAGGGAGCGGGGGGCGTTAACCTACGAGCAGTACGTC.

The chain employs TRBV30 and TRBJ1-2; 8 bases are a match to TRBD1. Looked up from germline, CDR1 is GTSNPN and CDR2 is SVGIG (reference sequence). Trimming at V came to 2 bases and at J to 3 bases, leaving 8 bases not matched to a gene. The CDR3 is 15 amino acids. CDR3 in DNA: TGTGCCTGGAGTTATAGGGCAGGGGGCCACTATGGCTACACCTTC. This encodes CAWSYRAGGHYGYTF. The entire variable domain, with the rest obtained from reference TRBV30 and TRBJ1-2, is as follows: SQTIHQWPATLVQPVGSPLSLECTVEGTSNPNLYWYRQAAGRGLQLLFYSVGIGQISSEVPQNLSASRPQDRQFILSSKKLLLSDSGFYLCAWSYRAGGHYGYTFGSGTRLTVV.